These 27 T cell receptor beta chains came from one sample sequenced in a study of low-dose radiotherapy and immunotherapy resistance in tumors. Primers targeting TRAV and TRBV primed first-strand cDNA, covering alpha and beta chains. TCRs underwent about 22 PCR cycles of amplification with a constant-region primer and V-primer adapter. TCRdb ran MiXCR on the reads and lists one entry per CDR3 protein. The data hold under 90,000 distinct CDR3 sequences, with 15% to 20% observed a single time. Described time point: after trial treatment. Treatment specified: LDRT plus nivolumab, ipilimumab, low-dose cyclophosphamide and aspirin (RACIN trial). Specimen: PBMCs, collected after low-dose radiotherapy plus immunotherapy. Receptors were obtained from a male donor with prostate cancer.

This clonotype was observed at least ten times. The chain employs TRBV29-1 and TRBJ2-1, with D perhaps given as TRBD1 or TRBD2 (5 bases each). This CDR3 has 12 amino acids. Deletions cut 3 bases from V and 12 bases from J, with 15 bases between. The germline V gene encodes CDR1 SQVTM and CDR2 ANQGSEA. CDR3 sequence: CSVDDSGWGQFF. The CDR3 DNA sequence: TGCAGCGTTGATGACAGCGGTTGGGGGCAGTTCTTC.

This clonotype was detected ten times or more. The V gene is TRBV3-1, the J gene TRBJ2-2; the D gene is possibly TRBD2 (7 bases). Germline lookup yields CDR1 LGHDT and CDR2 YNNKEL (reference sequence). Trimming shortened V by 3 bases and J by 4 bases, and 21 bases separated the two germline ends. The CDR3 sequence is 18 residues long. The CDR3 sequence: CASSHAGGRLSLTGELFF. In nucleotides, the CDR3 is TGTGCCAGCAGCCACGCCGGGGGGCGGTTGAGCCTCACCGGGGAGCTGTTTTTT.

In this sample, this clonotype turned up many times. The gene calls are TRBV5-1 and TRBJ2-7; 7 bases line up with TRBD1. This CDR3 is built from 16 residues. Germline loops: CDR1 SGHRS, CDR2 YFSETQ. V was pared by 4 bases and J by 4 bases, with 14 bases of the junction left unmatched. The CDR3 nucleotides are TGCGCCAGCAGCCTATACGGGACAGTGGATGCGTACGAGCAGTACTTC. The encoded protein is CASSLYGTVDAYEQYF. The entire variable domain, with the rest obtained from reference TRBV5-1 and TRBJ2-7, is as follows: KAGVTQTPRYLIKTRGQQVTLSCSPISGHRSVSWYQQTPGQGLQFLFEYFSETQRNKGNFPGRFSGRQFSNSRSEMNVSTLELGDSALYLCASSLYGTVDAYEQYFGPGTRLTVT.

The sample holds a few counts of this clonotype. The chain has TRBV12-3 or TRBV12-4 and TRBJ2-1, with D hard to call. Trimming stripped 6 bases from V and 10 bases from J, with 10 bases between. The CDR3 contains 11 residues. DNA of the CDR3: TGTGCCAGCAGCATAAATTCGGAGCAGTTCTTC. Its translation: CASSINSEQFF.

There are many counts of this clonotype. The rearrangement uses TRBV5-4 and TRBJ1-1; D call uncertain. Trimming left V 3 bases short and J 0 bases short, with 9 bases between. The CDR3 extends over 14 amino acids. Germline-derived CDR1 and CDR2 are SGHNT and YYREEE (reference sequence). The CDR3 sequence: CASSSKGLNTEAFF. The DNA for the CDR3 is TGTGCCAGCAGCTCTAAGGGATTGAACACTGAAGCTTTCTTT.

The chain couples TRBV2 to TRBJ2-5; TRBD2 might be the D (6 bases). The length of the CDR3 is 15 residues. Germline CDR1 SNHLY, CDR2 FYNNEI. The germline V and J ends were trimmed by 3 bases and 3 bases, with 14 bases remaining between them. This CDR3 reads CASSDVGRGKETQYF. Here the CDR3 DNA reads TGTGCCAGCAGTGACGTTGGACGCGGGAAAGAGACCCAGTACTTC.

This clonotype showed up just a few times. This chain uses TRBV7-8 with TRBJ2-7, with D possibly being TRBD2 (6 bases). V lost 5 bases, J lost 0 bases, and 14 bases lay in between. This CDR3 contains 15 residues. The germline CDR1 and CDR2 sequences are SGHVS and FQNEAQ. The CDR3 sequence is CASSAPGLLSYEQYF. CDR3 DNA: TGTGCCAGCAGCGCGCCGGGACTCCTCTCCTACGAGCAGTACTTC. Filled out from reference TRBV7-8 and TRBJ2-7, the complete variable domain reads GAGVSQSPRYKVAKRGQDVALRCDPISGHVSLFWYQQALGQGPEFLTYFQNEAQLDKSGLPSDRFFAERPEGSVSTLKIQRTQQEDSAVYLCASSAPGLLSYEQYFGPGTRLTVT.

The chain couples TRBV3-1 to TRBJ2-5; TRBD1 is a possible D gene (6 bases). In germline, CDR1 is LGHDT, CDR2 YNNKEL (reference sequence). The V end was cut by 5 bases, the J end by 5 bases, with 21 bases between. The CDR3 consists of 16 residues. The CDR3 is CASSEATGKTEETQYF. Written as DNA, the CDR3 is TGTGCCAGCAGCGAAGCAACAGGGAAGACAGAGGAGACCCAGTACTTC.

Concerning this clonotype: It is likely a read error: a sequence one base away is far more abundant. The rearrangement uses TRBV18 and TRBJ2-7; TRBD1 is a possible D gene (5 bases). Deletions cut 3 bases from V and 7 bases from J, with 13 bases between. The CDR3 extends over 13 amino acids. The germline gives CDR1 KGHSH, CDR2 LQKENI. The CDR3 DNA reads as TGTGCCAGCTCACCGGACACCGTCAATGAGCAGTACTTC. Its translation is CASSPDTVNEQYF.

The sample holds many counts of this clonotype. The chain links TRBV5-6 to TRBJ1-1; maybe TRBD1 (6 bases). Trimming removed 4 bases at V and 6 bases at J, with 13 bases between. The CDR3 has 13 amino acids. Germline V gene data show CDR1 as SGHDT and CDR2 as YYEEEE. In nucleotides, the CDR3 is TGTGCCAGCAGCCCTAAGGGGGTCGCTGAAGCTTTCTTT. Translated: CASSPKGVAEAFF.

The CDR3 here is CASSLDRGRALSSYEQYF. The CDR3 nucleotides read TGCGCCAGCAGCCTAGACAGGGGTCGGGCTCTGAGCTCCTACGAGCAGTACTTC. The V gene is TRBV5-1, the J gene TRBJ2-7, with TRBD1 matching over 8 bases. The CDR3 spans 18 residues. Trimming removed 4 bases from V and 0 bases from J; junction bases left unmatched: 15. CDR1 is SGHRS, CDR2 YFSETQ, per germline.

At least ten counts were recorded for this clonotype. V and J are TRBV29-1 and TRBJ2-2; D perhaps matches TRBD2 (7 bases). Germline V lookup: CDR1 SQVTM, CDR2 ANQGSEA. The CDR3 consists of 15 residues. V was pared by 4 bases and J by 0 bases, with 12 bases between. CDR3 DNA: TGCAGCGTTGCCCCGGGGGGCCCGAACACCGGGGAGCTGTTTTTT. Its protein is CSVAPGGPNTGELFF.

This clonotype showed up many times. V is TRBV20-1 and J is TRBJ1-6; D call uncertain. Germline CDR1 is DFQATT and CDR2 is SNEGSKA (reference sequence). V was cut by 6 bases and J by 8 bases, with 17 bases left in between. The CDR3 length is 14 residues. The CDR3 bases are TGCAGTGCAGGGAGGGCTCTCAATGATTCACCCCTCCACTTT. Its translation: CSAGRALNDSPLHF.

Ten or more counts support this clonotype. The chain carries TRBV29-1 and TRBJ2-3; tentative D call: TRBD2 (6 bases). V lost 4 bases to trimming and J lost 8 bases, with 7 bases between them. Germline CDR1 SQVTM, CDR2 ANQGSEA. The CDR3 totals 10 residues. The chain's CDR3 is CSVAEGTQYF. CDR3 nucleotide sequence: TGCAGCGTTGCGGAGGGTACGCAGTATTTT.

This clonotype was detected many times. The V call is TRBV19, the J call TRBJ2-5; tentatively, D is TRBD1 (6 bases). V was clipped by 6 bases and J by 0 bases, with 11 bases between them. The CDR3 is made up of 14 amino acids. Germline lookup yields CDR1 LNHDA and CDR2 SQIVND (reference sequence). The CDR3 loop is CASRPGQNQETQYF. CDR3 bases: TGTGCCAGTAGACCGGGACAAAACCAAGAGACCCAGTACTTC.

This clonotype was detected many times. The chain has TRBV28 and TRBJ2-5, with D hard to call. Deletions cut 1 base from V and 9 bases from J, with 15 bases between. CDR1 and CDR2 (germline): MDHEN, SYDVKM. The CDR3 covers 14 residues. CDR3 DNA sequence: TGTGCCAGCAGTTTATCGGGCCCTCGACGGGCCCAGTACTTC. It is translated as CASSLSGPRRAQYF. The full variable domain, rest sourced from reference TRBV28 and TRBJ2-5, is DVKVTQSSRYLVKRTGEKVFLECVQDMDHENMFWYRQDPGLGLRLIYFSYDVKMKEKGDIPEGYSVSREKKERFSLILESASTNQTSMYLCASSLSGPRRAQYFGPGTRLLVL.

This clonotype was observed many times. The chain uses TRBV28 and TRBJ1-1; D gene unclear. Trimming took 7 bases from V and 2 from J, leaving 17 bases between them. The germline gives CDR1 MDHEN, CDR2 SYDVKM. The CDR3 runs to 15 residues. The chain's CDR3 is CASNNWEGGNTEAFF. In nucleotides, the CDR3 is TGTGCCAGCAACAACTGGGAGGGTGGAAACACTGAAGCTTTCTTT.

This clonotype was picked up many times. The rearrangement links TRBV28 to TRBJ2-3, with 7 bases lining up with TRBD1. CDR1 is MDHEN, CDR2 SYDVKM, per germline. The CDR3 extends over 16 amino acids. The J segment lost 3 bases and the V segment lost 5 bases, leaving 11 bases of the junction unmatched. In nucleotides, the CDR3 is TGTGCCAGCAGTGTACCAGGGGGTTTTAGGACAGATACGCAGTATTTT. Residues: CASSVPGGFRTDTQYF.

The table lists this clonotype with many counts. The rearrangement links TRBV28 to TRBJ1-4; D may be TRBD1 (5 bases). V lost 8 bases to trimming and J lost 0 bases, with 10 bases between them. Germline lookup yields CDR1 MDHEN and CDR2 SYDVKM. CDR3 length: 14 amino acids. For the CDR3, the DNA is TGTGCCAGCCACAAGACAGCAACTAATGAAAAACTGTTTTTT. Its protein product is CASHKTATNEKLFF.

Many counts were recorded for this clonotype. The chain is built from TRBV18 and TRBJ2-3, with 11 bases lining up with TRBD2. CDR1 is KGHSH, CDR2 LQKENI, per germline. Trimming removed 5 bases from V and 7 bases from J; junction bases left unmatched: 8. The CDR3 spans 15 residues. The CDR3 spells CASSETSGNQHTQYF. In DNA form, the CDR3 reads TGTGCCAGCTCAGAGACTAGCGGGAACCAACATACGCAGTATTTT.

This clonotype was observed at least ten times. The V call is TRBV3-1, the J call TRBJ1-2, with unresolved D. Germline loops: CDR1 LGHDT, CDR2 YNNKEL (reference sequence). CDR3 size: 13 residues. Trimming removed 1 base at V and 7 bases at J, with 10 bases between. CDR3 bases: TGTGCCAGCAGCCAAGGTGGGGTTTCTGGCTACACCTTC. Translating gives CASSQGGVSGYTF.

CDR3 coding DNA: TGTGCCAGCAGGAAGACAGTGACCTACGAGCAGTACTTC. Translating gives CASRKTVTYEQYF. The chain joins TRBV28 to TRBJ2-7; a possible D gene is TRBD1 (5 bases). V was trimmed by 6 bases and J by 2 bases, leaving 11 bases between them. Germline V gene data show CDR1 as MDHEN and CDR2 as SYDVKM. CDR3 length: 13 amino acids.

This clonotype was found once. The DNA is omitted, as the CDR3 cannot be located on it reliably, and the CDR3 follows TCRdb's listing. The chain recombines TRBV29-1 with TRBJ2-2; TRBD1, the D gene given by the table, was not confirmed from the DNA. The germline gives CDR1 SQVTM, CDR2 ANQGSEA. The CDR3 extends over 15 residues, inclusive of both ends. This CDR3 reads CSVVGQGNTGELIFF.

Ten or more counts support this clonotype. This CDR3 reads CASSYSGRAPDTQYF. CDR3 coding DNA: TGTGCCAGCAGCTATAGCGGGAGGGCCCCAGATACGCAGTATTTT. The chain recombines TRBV27 with TRBJ2-3, with 11 bases matching TRBD2. Looked up from germline, CDR1 is MNHEY and CDR2 is SMNVEV (reference sequence). The V gene end was trimmed by 6 bases and the J gene end by 4 bases; junction bases not matched to a gene: 6. CDR3 length: 15 amino acids.

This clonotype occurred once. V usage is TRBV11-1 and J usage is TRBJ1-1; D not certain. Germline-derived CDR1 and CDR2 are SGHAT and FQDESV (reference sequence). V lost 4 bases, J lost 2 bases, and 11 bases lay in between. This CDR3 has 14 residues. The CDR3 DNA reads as TGTGCCAGCAGCTCGGTGGTGAGCAACACTGAAGCTTTCTTT. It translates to CASSSVVSNTEAFF.

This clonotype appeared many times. This chain's CDR3 is CASSQDGQNNQPQHF. The CDR3 DNA follows: TGTGCCAGCAGCCAAGATGGACAGAACAATCAGCCCCAGCATTTT. This chain links TRBV4-2 with TRBJ1-5, with D tentatively TRBD1 (6 bases). Germline CDR1 is LGHNA and CDR2 is YNFKEQ. With 0 bases removed from V and 3 bases from J, the gap between germline ends came to 9 bases. This CDR3 contains 15 residues.

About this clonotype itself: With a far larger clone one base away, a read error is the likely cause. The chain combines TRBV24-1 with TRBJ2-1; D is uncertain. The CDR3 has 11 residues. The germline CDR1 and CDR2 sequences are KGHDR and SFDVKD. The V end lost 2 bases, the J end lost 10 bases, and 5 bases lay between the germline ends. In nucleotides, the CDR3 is TGTGCCACCAGTGATTCTTACGAGCAGTTCTTC. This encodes CATSDSYEQFF.